The 28 T cell receptor beta chains reported below all come from one sample, sequenced in a study of identical twins. One entry per CDR3 protein results from TCRdb running MiXCR on the 5' RACE reads. The sample includes more than 650,000 distinct CDR3 sequences, less than 7% of them seen just once. The sequenced material came from naive T cells sorted from blood. The receptors stem from a man aged 18 to 30 in good health.

The chain has TRBV4-1 and TRBJ2-3; 10 bases are a match to TRBD2. Germline values: CDR1 MGHRA, CDR2 YSYEKL. V lost 3 bases to trimming and J lost 4 bases; unmatched junction nucleotides: 7. The CDR3 is made up of 16 amino acids. The CDR3 nucleotides are TGCGCCAGCAGCCACTCCGGGACTAGCGACTCAGATACGCAGTATTTT. Translation: CASSHSGTSDSDTQYF.

This clonotype appeared many times. The chain uses TRBV20-1 and TRBJ1-3, with a tentative D call TRBD1 (6 bases). Germline V gene sequence: CDR1 DFQATT, CDR2 SNEGSKA (reference sequence). This CDR3 has 16 residues. With 2 bases removed from V and 3 bases from J, the gap between germline ends came to 17 bases. The DNA of the CDR3 is TGCAGTGCTAGATCCACTGGCGGGGGCGGTGGAAACACCATATATTTT. Its translation: CSARSTGGGGGNTIYF.

This rearrangement joins TRBV20-1 to TRBJ2-5; 11 bases match TRBD2. The CDR3 extends over 15 amino acids. Germline lookup yields CDR1 DFQATT and CDR2 SNEGSKA (reference sequence). With V trimmed by 4 bases and J by 1 base, 5 bases remained unmatched. CDR3 nucleotides: TGCAGTGCTACGGCTAGCGGGAGGCGCCAAGAGACCCAGTACTTC. Translation: CSATASGRRQETQYF.

This clonotype appeared a few times. The V call is TRBV6-5, the J call TRBJ2-1; D remains ambiguous. The V end was cut by 8 bases, the J end by 7 bases, with 12 bases between. This CDR3 region has 12 residues. From germline, CDR1 is MNHEY and CDR2 SVGAGI. This chain's CDR3 is CASGKQRNEQFF. The CDR3 DNA follows: TGTGCCAGCGGTAAACAGCGAAATGAGCAGTTCTTC.

V usage is TRBV18 and J usage is TRBJ2-3; tentative D call: TRBD1 (6 bases). Germline CDR1 and CDR2: KGHSH and LQKENI. Deletions cut 5 bases from V and 3 bases from J, with 15 bases between. The CDR3 totals 15 residues. For the CDR3, the DNA is TGTGCCAGCTCAAGGGGACACCGCGGAACAGATACGCAGTATTTT. Its translation: CASSRGHRGTDTQYF.

Points on this clonotype: A much more abundant neighbour one base away suggests this may be a read error. The chain combines TRBV6-5 with TRBJ2-3; D is undetermined. Germline assignment: CDR1 MNHEY and CDR2 SVGAGI. This CDR3 has 16 residues. CDR3 DNA: TGTGCCAGCACTACTCCCGCCAGGAGAAGCACAGATACGCAGTTTTTT. Amino acid sequence: CASTTPARRSTDTQFF.

This clonotype appeared a few times. The chain recombines TRBV6-5 with TRBJ2-7, with D unresolved. Germline values: CDR1 MNHEY, CDR2 SVGAGI. Trimming removed 2 bases from V and 0 bases from J, with 11 bases in between. The CDR3 is made up of 15 amino acids. The CDR3 loop reads CASSYGNGNSYEQYF. The CDR3, as DNA: TGTGCCAGCAGTTACGGTAATGGAAACTCCTACGAGCAGTACTTC.

Many counts were recorded for this clonotype. The chain has TRBV5-1 and TRBJ2-1, with 8 bases lining up with TRBD2. V gave up 2 bases and J gave up 0 bases; unmatched junction bases: 7. Germline V CDR1 and CDR2: SGHRS, YFSETQ. This CDR3 spans 17 amino acids. CDR3 sequence reads: CASSLDLGLGSYNEQFF. In nucleotides, the CDR3 is TGCGCCAGCAGCTTAGACCTGGGACTAGGCTCCTACAATGAGCAGTTCTTC.

This clonotype was observed many times. The V gene is TRBV7-2, the J gene TRBJ2-7; D is unclear. The length of the CDR3 is 14 residues. Trimming pared 5 bases from V and 4 bases from J, leaving 15 bases between. Per the germline V gene, CDR1 is SGHTA and CDR2 is FQGNSA. The CDR3 DNA reads TGTGCCAGCAGCCCCCCCTGGGCGCTTTACGAGCAGTACTTC. Translating gives CASSPPWALYEQYF. The full variable domain, with the rest looked up from reference TRBV7-2 and TRBJ2-7, is GAGVSQSPSNKVTEKGKDVELRCDPISGHTALYWYRQSLGQGLEFLIYFQGNSAPDKSGLPSDRFSAERTGGSVSTLTIQRTQQEDSAVYLCASSPPWALYEQYFGPGTRLTVT.

This clonotype was counted ten times or more. The chain has TRBV9 and TRBJ2-1; TRBD2 matches 10 bases. Looked up from germline, CDR1 is SGDLS and CDR2 is YYNGEE. J was trimmed by 4 bases and V by 4 bases; bases with no gene match: 5. The CDR3 spans 15 residues. The CDR3, as DNA: TGTGCCAGCAGCACTCTAGCGGGAGTTTACAATGAGCAGTTCTTC. Translating gives CASSTLAGVYNEQFF.

This clonotype was observed a few times. The rearrangement joins TRBV12-5 to TRBJ2-3; D might be TRBD1 (6 bases). Trimming removed 0 bases from V and 0 bases from J, with 19 bases in between. There are 19 residues in the CDR3. Germline CDR1 is LGHNT and CDR2 is FRNRAP. The CDR3 nucleotides are TGTGCTAGTGGTTTGGTACTCCGGGACACACTCTCTAGCACAGATACGCAGTATTTT. Amino acids: CASGLVLRDTLSSTDTQYF.

There are many counts of this clonotype. V gene TRBV3-1 combines with J gene TRBJ2-7; D call uncertain. CDR3 size: 14 residues. CDR1 and CDR2 (germline): LGHDT, YNNKEL (reference sequence). The V gene lost 4 bases and the J gene lost 2 bases, with 12 bases spanning the gap. CDR3 sequence: CASSPAPGPYEQYV. In nucleotides, the CDR3 is TGTGCCAGCAGCCCAGCCCCTGGGCCCTACGAGCAGTACGTC.

This clonotype was observed many times. The chain joins TRBV15 to TRBJ1-3; tentative D call: TRBD1 (5 bases). V lost 5 bases and J 1 base, leaving 15 bases between the germline ends. The CDR3 is 16 residues long. The germline V gene encodes CDR1 LNHNV and CDR2 YYDKDF (reference sequence). In DNA form, the CDR3 reads TGTGCCACCAGCTTGGTCTGGGGACTTTCTGGAAACACCATATATTTT. It codes for CATSLVWGLSGNTIYF. Based on the CDR3 plus reference TRBV15 and TRBJ1-3, the full variable domain is DAMVIQNPRYQVTQFGKPVTLSCSQTLNHNVMYWYQQKSSQAPKLLFHYYDKDFNNEADTPDNFQSRRPNTSFCFLDIRSPGLGDTAMYLCATSLVWGLSGNTIYFGEGSWLTVV.

This clonotype was detected only a few times. This chain links TRBV5-1 with TRBJ2-7; a weak D match, TRBD2 (6 bases). The V end lost 7 bases, the J end lost 5 bases, and 25 bases lay between the germline ends. CDR1 is SGHRS and CDR2 is YFSETQ in the germline V gene. This CDR3 has 16 residues. CDR3 bases: TGCGCCAGCCGGGTGGCGGGATCAACAAGGGACCACGAGCAGTACTTC. Translated, it gives CASRVAGSTRDHEQYF.

This clonotype has at least ten counts. V and J are TRBV28 and TRBJ1-5, with D uncertain. V was cut by 8 bases and J by 5 bases, with 7 bases left in between. This CDR3 contains 11 residues. The germline V gene has CDR1 MDHEN and CDR2 SYDVKM. DNA for the CDR3: TGTGCCAGCTCTGTTCATCAGCCCCAGCATTTT. Protein product: CASSVHQPQHF.

This clonotype was seen a few times. The chain links TRBV28 to TRBJ2-3; maybe TRBD1 (6 bases). The CDR3 has 16 residues. Trimming stripped 3 bases from V and 5 bases from J, with 18 bases between. Germline V lookup: CDR1 MDHEN, CDR2 SYDVKM. The CDR3 nucleotides read TGTGCCAGCAGTTTTTCTCAGGGACAAGGGATAGATACGCAGTATTTT. Protein: CASSFSQGQGIDTQYF. Using reference TRBV28 and TRBJ2-3 for the parts outside the CDR3, the full variable domain is DVKVTQSSRYLVKRTGEKVFLECVQDMDHENMFWYRQDPGLGLRLIYFSYDVKMKEKGDIPEGYSVSREKKERFSLILESASTNQTSMYLCASSFSQGQGIDTQYFGPGTRLTVL.

The sample holds a few counts of this clonotype. The chain couples TRBV15 to TRBJ2-5; a weak D match, TRBD2 (7 bases). There are 15 residues in the CDR3. Trimming took 5 bases from V and 0 from J, leaving 13 bases between them. Germline V lookup: CDR1 LNHNV, CDR2 YYDKDF (reference sequence). CDR3 residues: CATSLGGRNQETQYF. The CDR3 coding sequence is TGTGCCACCAGCCTCGGGGGGCGAAACCAAGAGACCCAGTACTTC. Complete variable domain (other parts from reference TRBV15 and TRBJ2-5): DAMVIQNPRYQVTQFGKPVTLSCSQTLNHNVMYWYQQKSSQAPKLLFHYYDKDFNNEADTPDNFQSRRPNTSFCFLDIRSPGLGDTAMYLCATSLGGRNQETQYFGPGTRLLVL.

At least ten counts were recorded for this clonotype. This sequence joins TRBV30 and TRBJ1-2; D gene unclear. Trimming removed 1 base at V and 2 bases at J, with 5 bases between. This CDR3 has 12 residues. Germline V lookup: CDR1 GTSNPN, CDR2 SVGIG (reference sequence). The CDR3 DNA sequence: TGTGCCTGGAGTGGGCTGAACTATGGCTACACCTTC. Its protein product is CAWSGLNYGYTF.

The genes are TRBV6-5 and TRBJ2-2; D is undetermined. Trimming took 0 bases from V and 5 from J, leaving 10 bases between them. CDR3 size: 15 residues. Germline CDR1 reads MNHEY; CDR2 reads SVGAGI. The CDR3, as DNA: TGTGCCAGCAGTTACTCGTGGCCGGAGACCGGGGAGCTGTTTTTT. Residues: CASSYSWPETGELFF.

The chain has TRBV6-4 and TRBJ1-1, with a weak D call TRBD1 (6 bases). This CDR3 has 16 residues. CDR1 and CDR2 from the germline V gene are MRHNA and SNTAGT. Trimming took 2 bases from V and 1 from J, leaving 14 bases between them. This chain's CDR3 is CASSDHPGTPNTEAFF. The CDR3 DNA is TGTGCCAGCAGTGACCATCCAGGGACACCGAACACTGAAGCTTTCTTT.

This clonotype was recorded many times. The chain combines TRBV5-1 with TRBJ2-3, with no clear D. Germline CDR1 is SGHRS and CDR2 is YFSETQ. The CDR3 is made up of 13 amino acids. Trimming took off 2 bases at V and 3 bases at J, with 7 bases between the two ends. The CDR3 sequence: CASSFFGTDTQYF. The CDR3 DNA reads as TGCGCCAGCAGCTTTTTCGGTACAGATACGCAGTATTTT.

This clonotype was detected a few times. The rearrangement uses TRBV7-2 and TRBJ2-1; unclear D gene. The germline CDR1 and CDR2 sequences are SGHTA and FQGNSA. This CDR3 is built from 12 residues. Trimming left V 5 bases short and J 7 bases short, with 9 bases between. In DNA, the CDR3 is TGTGCCAGCAGCCGTCAGTCAAATGAGCAGTTCTTC. It codes for CASSRQSNEQFF.

Only a few counts were recorded for this clonotype. This CDR3 is CASSQGIRVAADYEQYF. CDR3 DNA sequence: TGCGCCAGCAGCCAAGGGATTCGGGTGGCGGCCGACTACGAGCAGTACTTC. The chain combines TRBV4-3 with TRBJ2-7; unclear D gene. Germline V gives CDR1 LGHNA, CDR2 YSLEER. Trimming took 1 base from V and 3 from J, leaving 19 bases between them. This CDR3 spans 17 amino acids.

This clonotype occurred many times. The chain recombines TRBV7-6 with TRBJ1-1; perhaps TRBD1 as D (6 bases). The CDR3 runs 15 residues. The V gene lost 5 bases and the J gene lost 4 bases, with 17 bases spanning the gap. Germline lookup yields CDR1 SGHVS and CDR2 FNYEAQ. The CDR3 coding sequence is TGTGCCAGCAGCCTGATAAACAGGGCCGGCACTGAAGCTTTCTTT. It specifies CASSLINRAGTEAFF.

V is TRBV7-8 and J is TRBJ2-1; D could derive from TRBD1 or TRBD2 (6 bases each). CDR1 and CDR2 (germline): SGHVS, FQNEAQ. With 8 bases removed from V and 3 bases from J, the gap between germline ends came to 17 bases. The CDR3 contains 15 residues. As DNA, the CDR3 is TGTGCCAGCTTCGGAGGGGGAGGCCTCTACAATGAGCAGTTCTTC. It translates to CASFGGGGLYNEQFF.

This clonotype has just a few counts. V and J are TRBV5-1 and TRBJ2-1; TRBD1 aligns across 7 bases. The V gene's germline CDR1 is SGHRS and CDR2 YFSETQ. The ends lost 4 bases at V and 6 bases at J; junction bases unmatched: 7. The length of the CDR3 is 14 residues. Written as DNA, the CDR3 is TGCGCCAGCAGCCCGCACAGGGGTCTCAATGAGCAGTTCTTC. Its protein product is CASSPHRGLNEQFF.

This clonotype was seen at least ten times. In nucleotides, the CDR3 is TGTGCCAGCAGCAAGACTAGCGGGACTCTCAGGCTGAATGAGCAGTTCTTC. Protein sequence: CASSKTSGTLRLNEQFF. The chain links TRBV5-5 to TRBJ2-1, with TRBD2 matching 11 bases. There are 17 residues in the CDR3. With V trimmed by 4 bases and J by 7 bases, 13 bases remained unmatched. Germline V gives CDR1 SGHKS, CDR2 YYEKEE (reference sequence).

This clonotype was recorded many times. The gene calls are TRBV29-1 and TRBJ2-2; D possibly uses TRBD1 or TRBD2 (5 bases each). The V gene's germline CDR1 is SQVTM and CDR2 ANQGSEA. The CDR3 contains 15 residues. V lost 5 bases and J 6 bases, leaving 19 bases between the germline ends. CDR3 sequence reads: CSVIEQGVSAGELFF. The CDR3 DNA follows: TGCAGCGTTATTGAGCAGGGAGTATCTGCCGGGGAGCTGTTTTTT.